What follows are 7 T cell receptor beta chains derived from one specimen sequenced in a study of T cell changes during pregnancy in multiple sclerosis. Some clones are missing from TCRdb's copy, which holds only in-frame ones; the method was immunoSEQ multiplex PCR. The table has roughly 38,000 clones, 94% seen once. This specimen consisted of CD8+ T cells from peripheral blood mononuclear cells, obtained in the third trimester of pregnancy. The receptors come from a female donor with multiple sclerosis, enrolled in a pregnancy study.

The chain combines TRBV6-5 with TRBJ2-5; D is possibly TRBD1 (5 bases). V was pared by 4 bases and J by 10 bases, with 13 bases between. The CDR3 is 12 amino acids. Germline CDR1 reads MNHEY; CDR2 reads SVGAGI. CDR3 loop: CASSSYDSFQYF. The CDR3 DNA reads TGTGCCAGCAGTTCCTACGACAGTTTCCAGTACTTC.

The CDR3 bases are TGTGCCTCAAAAGGTCAGGGTCTGGATGAGCAGTTCTTC. This translates into CASKGQGLDEQFF. The chain employs TRBV11-3 and TRBJ2-1, with D maybe TRBD1 (5 bases). The CDR3 covers 13 residues. CDR1 is SGHNT, CDR2 YENEEA, per germline. V was clipped by 11 bases and J by 8 bases, with 19 bases between them.

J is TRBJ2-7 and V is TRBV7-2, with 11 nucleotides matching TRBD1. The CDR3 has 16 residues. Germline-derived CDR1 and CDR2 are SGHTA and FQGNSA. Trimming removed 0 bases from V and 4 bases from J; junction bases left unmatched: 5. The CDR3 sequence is CASSLARDRGSYEQYF. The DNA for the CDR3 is TGTGCCAGCAGCTTAGCGAGGGACAGGGGGTCATACGAGCAGTACTTC.

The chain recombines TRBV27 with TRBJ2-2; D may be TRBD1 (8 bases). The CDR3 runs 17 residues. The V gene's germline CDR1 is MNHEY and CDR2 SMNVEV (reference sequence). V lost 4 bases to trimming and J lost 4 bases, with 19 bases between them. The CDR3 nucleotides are TGTGCCAGCAGTTGGGGTCGCACAGGGGGGGCCACCGGGGAGCTGTTTTTT. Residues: CASSWGRTGGATGELFF.

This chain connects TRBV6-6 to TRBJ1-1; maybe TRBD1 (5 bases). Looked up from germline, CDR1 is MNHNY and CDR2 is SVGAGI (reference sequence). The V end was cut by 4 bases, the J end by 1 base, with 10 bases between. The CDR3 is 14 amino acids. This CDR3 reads CASSWTLENTEAFF. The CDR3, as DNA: TGTGCCAGCAGTTGGACACTGGAGAACACTGAAGCTTTCTTT.

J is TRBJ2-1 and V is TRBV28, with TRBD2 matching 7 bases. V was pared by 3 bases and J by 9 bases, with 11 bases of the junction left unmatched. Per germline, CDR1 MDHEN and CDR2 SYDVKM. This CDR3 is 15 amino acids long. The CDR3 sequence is CASSLGLFGEGEQFF. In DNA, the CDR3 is TGTGCCAGCAGTTTGGGGCTTTTCGGGGAGGGTGAGCAGTTCTTC.

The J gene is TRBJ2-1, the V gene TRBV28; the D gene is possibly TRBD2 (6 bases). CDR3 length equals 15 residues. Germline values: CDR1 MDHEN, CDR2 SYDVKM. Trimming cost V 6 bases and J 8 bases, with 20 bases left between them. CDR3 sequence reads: CASSSTRLTRDEQFF. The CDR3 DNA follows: TGTGCCAGCAGCTCCACGAGACTGACTAGGGATGAGCAGTTCTTC.